This TCR beta chain was captured in a study of OX40 agonist ivuxolimab in advanced cancers. Overall study: The diagnoses of dose-escalation patients were hepatocellular carcinoma, melanoma, renal cell or head and neck cancer. Those enrolled were less than 85% male, with a mean age of roughly 60 years and ages from roughly 23 to 79. Partial responses occurred in Three dose-escalation patients, one with hepatocellular carcinoma and two with cutaneous melanoma.

Some clones are missing from TCRdb's copy, which holds only in-frame ones; the method was immunoSEQ multiplex PCR. The sample holds tens of thousands of clones, roughly nine tenths seen once. The study's findings and limits: Expanded clones tended on average to be more numerous among CD8+ T cells than CD4+.

V gave up 3 bases and J gave up 7 bases, with 20 bases separating them. This CDR3 is built from 15 residues. Germline V CDR1 and CDR2: GTSNPN, SVGIG (reference sequence). In the case of this clone: Its specificity is unknown.

The sample in question was CD4+ or CD8+ T cells sorted from blood, obtained in a trial of the OX40 agonist ivuxolimab. The clonotype originates from an adult with an advanced solid tumor such as melanoma, head and neck, liver or kidney cancer. The chain couples TRBV30 to TRBJ2-3, with D tentatively TRBD2 (5 bases). In nucleotides, the CDR3 is TGTGCCTGGAGCGACCCGGCACTCGCCGGGAATACGCAGTATTTT. Protein: CAWSDPALAGNTQYF. The entire variable domain, with the rest obtained from reference TRBV30 and TRBJ2-3, is as follows: SQTIHQWPATLVQPVGSPLSLECTVEGTSNPNLYWYRQAAGRGLQLLFYSVGIGQISSEVPQNLSASRPQDRQFILSSKKLLLSDSGFYLCAWSDPALAGNTQYFGPGTRLTVL.